This record covers a single T cell receptor (beta chain). This sample is drawn from a study of blood T cell repertoires in COVID-19. On the study more broadly: The United States, Italy and Spain supplied acute and convalescent COVID-19 samples. Sample material is recorded as cDNA or gDNA derived from T cells, B-cell-depleted T cells, or PBMCs.

Profiling relied on immunoSEQ multiplex PCR, and the TCRdb table lists in-frame clones only, not all of them. The sample lists 200,000 to 250,000 clones; less than 90% were seen once. The V gene's germline CDR1 is MDHEN and CDR2 SYDVKM. V lost 6 bases and J 0 bases, leaving 14 bases between the germline ends. The CDR3 runs to 15 residues. Adults between about 18 and 89 years of age took part from more than 20 US areas. The chain combines TRBV28 with TRBJ1-2; D not certain. The sequence was obtained from a woman between 40 and 55 years old who had recovered from COVID-19. Sample: PBMCs or T cells enriched from blood (not recorded which). The CDR3 protein is CASSVTGKANYGYTF. The CDR3 DNA reads TGTGCCAGCAGCGTTACGGGGAAAGCTAACTATGGCTACACCTTC.